Detailed here is one T cell receptor beta chain. This sample is drawn from a study of blood T cell repertoires in COVID-19. Background on the study: Acute-phase and convalescent COVID-19 samples originated in the United States, Italy and Spain. PBMCs, B-cell-depleted T cells, or T cells were the source of the cDNA or gDNA that made up the material.

In the original analysis: Using reference gene primer amplification, nucleated cell counts were estimated. The table came from immunoSEQ multiplex PCR; TCRdb's copy has only in-frame clones and leaves some out. The D gene and trimming were derived from the DNA, and the V and J assignments and clone size from that table. The sample carries several thousand clones, roughly 80% recorded once. The CDR3 contains 15 residues. Trimming took off 1 base at V and 3 bases at J, with 12 bases between the two ends. Germline CDR1 SEHNR, CDR2 FQNEAQ (reference sequence). This sequence joins TRBV7-9 and TRBJ1-1; D gene unclear. Sequencing was performed on peripheral blood. The TCR sequence derives from a man between 65 and 85 years old with active COVID-19. This CDR3 is CASSLGRGLHTEAFF. In DNA form, the CDR3 reads TGTGCCAGCAGCTTAGGTCGGGGTTTGCACACTGAAGCTTTCTTT.